The clone carrying this T cell receptor (beta chain) was recorded at least ten times. TCRdb itself ran the 5' RACE reads through MiXCR, one entry per CDR3 protein. This sample has fewer than 85,000 distinct CDR3 sequences, with 16% found just once. This CDR3 is built from 15 residues. The germline V gene has CDR1 SGHRS and CDR2 YFSETQ. V shed 4 bases and J shed 0 bases, with 13 bases lying between them. The data belong to a study of early T cells in non-severe SARS-CoV-2 infection. The sequenced material came from whole blood. J is TRBJ1-1 and V is TRBV5-1, with D possibly matching TRBD1 (6 bases). This sequence originates from an adult who was a healthcare worker with PCR-confirmed SARS-CoV-2 infection or an uninfected control (not recorded which). The DNA for the CDR3 is TGCGCCAGCAGCCCTAGGGGGGGGCTGAACACTGAAGCTTTCTTT. Its protein product is CASSPRGGLNTEAFF.